This TCR beta chain is drawn from a study of shared clonotypes between healthy human individuals. Points from the study as a whole: Sampling included only blood; tissue repertoires likely differ.

TCRdb keeps only in-frame clones here, not all; method: immunoSEQ multiplex PCR. Counted here are some 500,000 clones, 70% to 80% occurring once; the ten biggest clones make up approximately 12%. Germline-derived CDR1 and CDR2 are MDHEN and SYDVKM. The CDR3 is made up of 14 amino acids. V shed 6 bases and J shed 5 bases, with 17 bases lying between them. Turning to this clone: Its antigen is not known.

The origin of this receptor is a woman aged 40-49 years in good health. Some clones in this sample may be carry-over from other donors' samples. The V and J genes are TRBV28 and TRBJ2-7; tentative D call: TRBD1 (6 bases). Sequenced sample: PBMCs. For the CDR3, the DNA is TGTGCCAGCAGACCAGGTCGCAGGGGCCACGAGCAGTACTTC. Amino acid sequence: CASRPGRRGHEQYF.